The clone carrying this TCR beta chain has ten or more counts. Its antigen remains unidentified. The sample originates from a study of regulatory T cells in long-lasting Graves disease. Specified time point: newly diagnosed GD, antithyroid drugs for less than 3 months. PBMC RNA was the source of the TCR library. This CDR3 has 20 residues. Per germline, CDR1 MNHEY and CDR2 SMNVEV (reference sequence). V trimming: 6 bases; J trimming: 3 bases; junction bases outside the gene matches: 24. Study results and limitations: Whereas new patients shared about 980 public clonotypes, persistent patients shared more, at 2,500 to 3,500.

In building TCR beta libraries, iRepertoire HTBI primers were used together with Arm-PCR of CDR3 regions. TCRdb processed the multiplex PCR reads anew with MiXCR; each CDR3 protein has one entry. In the table there are over 400,000 distinct CDR3 sequences, about 14% of which are singletons. The same sample was also studied in work on T cells in Graves' hyperthyroidism and ophthalmopathy. That investigation notes: The TCR CDR3 was amplified in a first-round RT-PCR using the HTBI primer set.

The sequencing here drew on peripheral blood mononuclear cells (PBMCs), taken at new diagnosis, from a patient treated with antithyroid drugs. This clonotype was obtained from a woman aged 45-60 years with Graves disease. V usage is TRBV27 and J usage is TRBJ1-1; 8 bases agree with TRBD1. CDR3 sequence reads: CASSTNILRAGGGTDTEAFF. In DNA, the CDR3 is TGTGCCAGCAGCACAAACATTTTAAGGGCAGGGGGCGGAACGGACACTGAAGCTTTCTTT.